These T cell receptor beta chains were read from a single sample in a study of blood T cell repertoires in COVID-19. Clones were sequenced by immunoSEQ multiplex PCR, and TCRdb holds only the in-frame ones, with some missing. The data hold about 36,000 clones, with 78% observed a single time. Sequenced: peripheral blood. These receptors all come from a man between 60 and 70 years old with acute or convalescent COVID-19. CDR3s leave out the opening cysteine and the closing phenylalanine or tryptophan. Size values are once, few and many counts, or a class for expanded clones, and some rows have none.

clone size: -; J gene: TRBJ1-6; V gene: TRBV10-3; CDR3 protein: ATRRGTEQKNSPLH
clone size: -; J gene: TRBJ2-7; V gene: TRBV27; CDR3 protein: ASSLTAGLGSYEQY
clone size: -; J gene: TRBJ1-1; V gene: TRBV18; CDR3 protein: ASSPDLVQYEAF
clone size: -; J gene: TRBJ1-2; V gene: TRBV4-1; CDR3 protein: ASSQEDRGFDGYT
clone size: -; J gene: TRBJ1-3; V gene: TRBV5-1; CDR3 protein: ASGTGAGNTIY
clone size: -; J gene: TRBJ2-1; V gene: TRBV15; CDR3 protein: ATSRGGGQYNEQF
clone size: -; J gene: TRBJ2-5; V gene: TRBV6-5; CDR3 protein: ASTPGVPGAQY
clone size: once; J gene: TRBJ2-7; V gene: TRBV19; CDR3 protein: ASKVSDSGYEQY
clone size: -; J gene: TRBJ1-5; V gene: TRBV7-9; CDR3 protein: ASRQGKWSNQPQH
clone size: -; J gene: TRBJ2-7; V gene: TRBV5-5; CDR3 protein: ASSLAGGVSQQY
clone size: -; J gene: TRBJ1-5; V gene: TRBV2; CDR3 protein: ASRETGGIQPQH
clone size: medium-sized; J gene: TRBJ2-2; V gene: TRBV10-1; CDR3 protein: ASSEVSGRTGELF
clone size: many; J gene: TRBJ1-4; V gene: TRBV5-1; CDR3 protein: ASSRIGTGNEKLF
clone size: -; J gene: TRBJ1-2; V gene: TRBV3-1/TRBV3-2; CDR3 protein: ASSGRIYGYT
clone size: -; J gene: TRBJ2-3; V gene: TRBV3-1/TRBV3-2; CDR3 protein: ASSPGGTDTQY
clone size: -; J gene: TRBJ1-1; V gene: TRBV6-1; CDR3 protein: ASSEAYSAEAF
clone size: -; J gene: TRBJ2-2; V gene: TRBV5-1; CDR3 protein: ASSLEGQGGFGELF
clone size: -; J gene: TRBJ2-7; V gene: TRBV6-6; CDR3 protein: ASSYSLEGAHEQY
clone size: -; J gene: TRBJ2-3; V gene: TRBV7-2; CDR3 protein: ASSLAPWAGKPTSGSTDTQY
clone size: -; J gene: TRBJ2-7; V gene: TRBV7-9; CDR3 protein: ASSSTGEAYEQY
clone size: -; J gene: TRBJ2-2; V gene: TRBV14; CDR3 protein: ASSPRTGSPFTGELF
clone size: -; J gene: TRBJ2-7; V gene: TRBV7-8; CDR3 protein: ASSLGHPVGGYEQY
clone size: -; J gene: TRBJ2-5; V gene: TRBV7-9; CDR3 protein: ASSSRTGGGQETQY
clone size: few; J gene: TRBJ2-7; V gene: TRBV12-3/TRBV12-4; CDR3 protein: ASSLVGGYEQY
clone size: -; J gene: TRBJ1-5; V gene: TRBV28; CDR3 protein: ATATDFGIQPQH
clone size: -; J gene: TRBJ2-1; V gene: TRBV4-3; CDR3 protein: ASSQDSPGTLRKDEQF
clone size: once; J gene: TRBJ1-1; V gene: TRBV6-5; CDR3 protein: ASTPRDKRGTEAF
clone size: -; J gene: TRBJ1-1; V gene: TRBV15; CDR3 protein: ATSRARGSGTEAF
clone size: -; J gene: TRBJ1-1; V gene: TRBV12-3/TRBV12-4; CDR3 protein: ASSLGGATEAF
clone size: few; J gene: TRBJ2-5; V gene: TRBV5-4; CDR3 protein: ASSFGSEETQY
clone size: -; J gene: TRBJ1-1; V gene: TRBV24-1; CDR3 protein: ATSLRAQNTEAF
clone size: -; J gene: TRBJ1-2; V gene: TRBV5-6; CDR3 protein: ASSFVDRANYGYT
clone size: -; J gene: TRBJ2-1; V gene: TRBV3-1/TRBV3-2; CDR3 protein: ASSPTDRGLF
clone size: -; J gene: TRBJ2-1; V gene: TRBV7-6; CDR3 protein: ASSSLRLAGGSYNEQF
clone size: -; J gene: TRBJ2-7; V gene: TRBV9; CDR3 protein: ASSAPGGPYEQY
clone size: -; J gene: TRBJ2-1; V gene: TRBV12-3/TRBV12-4; CDR3 protein: ASSSSTGEQF
clone size: -; J gene: TRBJ2-5; V gene: TRBV7-9; CDR3 protein: ASSLAGGETQY
clone size: -; J gene: TRBJ2-1; V gene: TRBV6-4; CDR3 protein: ASSDSSWGTYNEQF
clone size: -; J gene: TRBJ1-4; V gene: TRBV10-3; CDR3 protein: AISESATLTFEKLF
clone size: -; J gene: TRBJ2-1; V gene: TRBV6-5; CDR3 protein: ASSYGTSGSNEQF
clone size: -; J gene: TRBJ2-2; V gene: TRBV5-1; CDR3 protein: ASSLLGTGNTGELF
clone size: -; J gene: TRBJ1-2; V gene: TRBV10-1; CDR3 protein: ASSESGTTIGYT
clone size: -; J gene: TRBJ2-2; V gene: TRBV19; CDR3 protein: ASSSPGQVNTGELF
clone size: -; J gene: TRBJ1-1; V gene: TRBV4-1; CDR3 protein: ASSQARDLGAEAF
clone size: -; J gene: TRBJ1-2; V gene: TRBV6-2/TRBV6-3; CDR3 protein: ASSPDRAVYGYT
clone size: -; J gene: TRBJ1-4; V gene: TRBV28; CDR3 protein: ASSSPRTGGDEKLF
clone size: -; J gene: TRBJ2-7; V gene: TRBV7-2; CDR3 protein: ASSLDPGSYEQY
clone size: -; J gene: TRBJ2-2; V gene: TRBV5-1; CDR3 protein: ASSVSIPGGPGTGELF
clone size: -; J gene: TRBJ1-5; V gene: TRBV19; CDR3 protein: ASSIGRVSNQPQH
clone size: -; J gene: TRBJ1-3; V gene: TRBV7-2; CDR3 protein: ASSTRRRAGGNTIY